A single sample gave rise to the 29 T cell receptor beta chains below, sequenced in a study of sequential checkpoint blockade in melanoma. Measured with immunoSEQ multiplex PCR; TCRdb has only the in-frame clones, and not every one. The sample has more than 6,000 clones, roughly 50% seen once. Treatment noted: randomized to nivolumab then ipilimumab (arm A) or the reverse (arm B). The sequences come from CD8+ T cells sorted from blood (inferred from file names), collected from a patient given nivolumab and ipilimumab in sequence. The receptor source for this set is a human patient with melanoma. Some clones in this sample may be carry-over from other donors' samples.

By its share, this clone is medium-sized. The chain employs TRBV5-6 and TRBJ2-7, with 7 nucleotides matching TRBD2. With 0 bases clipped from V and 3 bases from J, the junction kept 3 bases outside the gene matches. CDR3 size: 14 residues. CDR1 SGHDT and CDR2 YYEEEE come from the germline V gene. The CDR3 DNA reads TGTGCCAGCAGCTTGGGCGGGGGTTTCTACGAGCAGTACTTC. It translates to CASSLGGGFYEQYF.

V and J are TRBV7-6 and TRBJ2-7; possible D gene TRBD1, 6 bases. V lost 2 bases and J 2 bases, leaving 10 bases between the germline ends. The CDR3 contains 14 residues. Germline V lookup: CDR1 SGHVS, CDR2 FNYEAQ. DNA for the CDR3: TGTGCCAGCAGCTTAACACAGGGCGCCTACGAGCAGTACTTC. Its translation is CASSLTQGAYEQYF. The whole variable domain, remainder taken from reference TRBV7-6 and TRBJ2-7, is GAGVSQSPRYKVTKRGQDVALRCDPISGHVSLYWYRQALGQGPEFLTYFNYEAQQDKSGLPNDRFSAERPEGSISTLTIQRTEQRDSAMYRCASSLTQGAYEQYFGPGTRLTVT.

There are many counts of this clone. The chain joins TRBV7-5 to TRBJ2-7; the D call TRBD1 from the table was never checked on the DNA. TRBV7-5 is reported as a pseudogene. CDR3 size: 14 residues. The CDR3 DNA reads TGTGCCAGCAGCTTAGCTGCCACAGCCTACGAGCAGTACTTC. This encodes CASSLAATAYEQYF.

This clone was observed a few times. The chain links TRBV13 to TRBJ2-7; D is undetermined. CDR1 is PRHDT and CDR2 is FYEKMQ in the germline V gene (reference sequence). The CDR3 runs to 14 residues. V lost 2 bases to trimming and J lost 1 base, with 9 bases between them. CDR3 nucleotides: TGTGCCAGCAGCTTACTATCCTCATCCTACGAGCAGTACTTC. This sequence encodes CASSLLSSSYEQYF.

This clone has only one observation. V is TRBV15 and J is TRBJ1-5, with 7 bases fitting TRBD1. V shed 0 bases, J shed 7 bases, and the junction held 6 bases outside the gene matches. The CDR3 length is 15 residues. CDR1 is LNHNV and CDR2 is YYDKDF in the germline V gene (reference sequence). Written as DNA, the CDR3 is TGTGCCACCAGCAGAGATCAAGGGGGCCGGCAGCCCCAGCATTTT. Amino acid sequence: CATSRDQGGRQPQHF.

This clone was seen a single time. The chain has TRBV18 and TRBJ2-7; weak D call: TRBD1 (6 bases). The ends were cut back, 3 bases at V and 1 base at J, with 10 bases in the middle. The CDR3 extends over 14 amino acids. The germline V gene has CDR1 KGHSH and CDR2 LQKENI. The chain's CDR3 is CASSPPGQSYEQYF. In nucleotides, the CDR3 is TGTGCCAGCTCACCCCCGGGACAATCCTACGAGCAGTACTTC.

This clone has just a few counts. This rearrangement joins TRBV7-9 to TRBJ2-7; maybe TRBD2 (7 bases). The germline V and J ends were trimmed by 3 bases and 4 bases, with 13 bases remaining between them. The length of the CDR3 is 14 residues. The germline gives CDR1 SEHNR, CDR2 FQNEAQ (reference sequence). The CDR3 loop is CASSLGGPGYEQYF. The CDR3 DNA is TGTGCCAGCAGCTTGGGGGGGCCCGGGTACGAGCAGTACTTC.

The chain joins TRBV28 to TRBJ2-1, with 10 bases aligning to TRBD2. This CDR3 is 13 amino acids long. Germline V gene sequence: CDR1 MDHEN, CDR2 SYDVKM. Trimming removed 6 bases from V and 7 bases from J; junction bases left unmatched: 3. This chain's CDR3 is CASRAGGPNEQFF. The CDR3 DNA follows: TGTGCCAGCAGAGCGGGGGGGCCTAATGAGCAGTTCTTC.

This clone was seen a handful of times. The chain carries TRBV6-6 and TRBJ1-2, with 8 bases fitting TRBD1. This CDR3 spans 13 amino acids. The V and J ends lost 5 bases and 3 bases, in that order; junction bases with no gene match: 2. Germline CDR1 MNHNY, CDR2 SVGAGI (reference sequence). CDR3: CASSLTGDYGYTF. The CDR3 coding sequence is TGTGCCAGCAGTCTGACAGGGGACTATGGCTACACCTTC.

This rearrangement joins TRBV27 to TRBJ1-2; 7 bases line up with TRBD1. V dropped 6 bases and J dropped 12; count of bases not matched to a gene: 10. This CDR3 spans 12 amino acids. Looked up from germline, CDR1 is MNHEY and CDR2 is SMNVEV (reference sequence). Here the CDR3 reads CASSPDRESHTF. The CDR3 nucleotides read TGTGCCAGCAGCCCCGACAGGGAAAGTCACACCTTC.

CDR3 nucleotide sequence: TGTGCCACCAGCAGGGATGCGGGGGGGGATAAAGGCTACACCTTC. Residues: CATSRDAGGDKGYTF. V usage is TRBV15 and J usage is TRBJ1-2; a weak D match, TRBD1 (5 bases). V lost 3 bases and J lost 8, with 19 bases in between. This CDR3 contains 15 residues. Germline CDR1 is LNHNV and CDR2 is YYDKDF (reference sequence).

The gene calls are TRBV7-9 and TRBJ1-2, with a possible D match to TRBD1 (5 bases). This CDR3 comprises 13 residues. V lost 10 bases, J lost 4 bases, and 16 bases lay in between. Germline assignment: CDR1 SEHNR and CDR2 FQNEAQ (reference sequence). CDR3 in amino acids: CATTLTVSYGYTF. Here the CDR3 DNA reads TGTGCCACCACCTTGACAGTTTCCTATGGCTACACCTTC.

CDR3 in DNA: TGTGCCAGCAGCCCGGTGGAGGAGGCCTACGAGCAGTACTTC. It is translated as CASSPVEEAYEQYF. V usage is TRBV5-6 and J usage is TRBJ2-7, with D possibly TRBD2 on 5 matching bases. Per the germline V gene, CDR1 is SGHDT and CDR2 is YYEEEE. The CDR3 contains 14 residues. Trimming removed 4 bases from V and 2 bases from J, with 13 bases in between.

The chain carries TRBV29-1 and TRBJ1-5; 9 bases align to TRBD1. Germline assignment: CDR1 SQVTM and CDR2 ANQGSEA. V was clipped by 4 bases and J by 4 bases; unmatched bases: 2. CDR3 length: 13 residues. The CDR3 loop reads CSVAGQGNQPQHF. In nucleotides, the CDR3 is TGCAGCGTTGCTGGACAGGGGAATCAGCCCCAGCATTTT.

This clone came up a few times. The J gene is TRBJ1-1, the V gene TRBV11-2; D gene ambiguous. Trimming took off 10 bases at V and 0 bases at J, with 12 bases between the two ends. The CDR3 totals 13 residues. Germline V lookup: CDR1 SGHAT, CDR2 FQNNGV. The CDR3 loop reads CATRGQMNTEAFF. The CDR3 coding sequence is TGTGCCACCCGAGGGCAGATGAACACTGAAGCTTTCTTT.

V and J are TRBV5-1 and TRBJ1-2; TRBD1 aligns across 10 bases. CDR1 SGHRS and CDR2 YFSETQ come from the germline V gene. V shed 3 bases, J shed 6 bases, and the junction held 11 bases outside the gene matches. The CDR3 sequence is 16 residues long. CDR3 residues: CASSYTGTGDIDGYTF. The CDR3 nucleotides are TGCGCCAGCAGCTATACCGGGACAGGGGACATTGATGGCTACACCTTC.

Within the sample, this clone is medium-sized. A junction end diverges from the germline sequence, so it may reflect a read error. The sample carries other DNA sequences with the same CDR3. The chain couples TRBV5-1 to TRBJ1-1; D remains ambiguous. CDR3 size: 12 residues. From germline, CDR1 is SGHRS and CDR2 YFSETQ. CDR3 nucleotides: TGTGCCAGCAGCTTGAGAGGGAATGAAGCTTTCTTT. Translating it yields CASSLRGNEAFF.

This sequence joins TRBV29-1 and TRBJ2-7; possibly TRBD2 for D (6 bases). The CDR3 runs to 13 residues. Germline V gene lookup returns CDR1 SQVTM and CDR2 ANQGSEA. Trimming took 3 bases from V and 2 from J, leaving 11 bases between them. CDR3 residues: CSVDVGGAYEQYF. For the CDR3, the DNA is TGCAGCGTTGATGTCGGGGGAGCCTACGAGCAGTACTTC.

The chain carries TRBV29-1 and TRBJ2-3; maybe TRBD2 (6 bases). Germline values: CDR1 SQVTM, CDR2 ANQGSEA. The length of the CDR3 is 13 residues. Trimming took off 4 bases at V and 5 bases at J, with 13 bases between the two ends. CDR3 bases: TGCAGCGTTGGGGGGGTGATGGGAGATACGCAGTATTTT. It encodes CSVGGVMGDTQYF.

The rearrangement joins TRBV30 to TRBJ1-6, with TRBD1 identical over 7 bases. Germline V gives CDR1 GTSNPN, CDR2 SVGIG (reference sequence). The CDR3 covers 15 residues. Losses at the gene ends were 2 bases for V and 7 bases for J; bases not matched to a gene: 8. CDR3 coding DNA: TGTGCCTGGAGTTCCCGGACAGGACTGAATTCACCCCTCCACTTT. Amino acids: CAWSSRTGLNSPLHF.

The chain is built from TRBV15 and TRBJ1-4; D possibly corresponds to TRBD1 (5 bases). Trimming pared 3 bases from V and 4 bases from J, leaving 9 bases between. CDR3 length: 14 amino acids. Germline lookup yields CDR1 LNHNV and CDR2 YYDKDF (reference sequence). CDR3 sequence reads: CATSSRVRNEKLFF. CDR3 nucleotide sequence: TGTGCCACCAGCAGCAGGGTGCGTAATGAAAAACTGTTTTTT.

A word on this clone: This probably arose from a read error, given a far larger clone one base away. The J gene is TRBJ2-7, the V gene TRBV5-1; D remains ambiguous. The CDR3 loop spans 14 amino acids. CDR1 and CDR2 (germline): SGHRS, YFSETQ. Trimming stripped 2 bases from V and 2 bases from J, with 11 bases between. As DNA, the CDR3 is TGCGCCAGCAGCTTAGCTGCCACAGCCTACGAGCAGTACTTC. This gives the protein CASSLAATAYEQYF.

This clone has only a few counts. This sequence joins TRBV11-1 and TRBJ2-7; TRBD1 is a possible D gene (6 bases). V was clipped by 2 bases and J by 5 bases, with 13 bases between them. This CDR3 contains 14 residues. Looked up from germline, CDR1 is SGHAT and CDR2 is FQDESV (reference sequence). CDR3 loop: CASSLPLDRNEQYF. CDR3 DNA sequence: TGTGCCAGCAGCTTACCCCTAGACAGGAACGAGCAGTACTTC.

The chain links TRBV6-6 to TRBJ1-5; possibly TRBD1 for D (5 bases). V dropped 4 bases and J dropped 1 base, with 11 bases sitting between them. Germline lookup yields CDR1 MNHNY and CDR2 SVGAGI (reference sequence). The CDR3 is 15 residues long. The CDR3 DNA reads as TGTGCCAGCAGTTCTATTCCAGGGAGCAATCAGCCCCAGCATTTT. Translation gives CASSSIPGSNQPQHF.

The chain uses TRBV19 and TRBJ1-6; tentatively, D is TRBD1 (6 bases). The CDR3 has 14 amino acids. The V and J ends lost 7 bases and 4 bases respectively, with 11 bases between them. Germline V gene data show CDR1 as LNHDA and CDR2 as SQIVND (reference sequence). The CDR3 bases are TGTGCCAGTACTTCCGACAGGTATAATTCACCCCTCCACTTT. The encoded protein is CASTSDRYNSPLHF. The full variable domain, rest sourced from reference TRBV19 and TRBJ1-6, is DGGITQSPKYLFRKEGQNVTLSCEQNLNHDAMYWYRQDPGQGLRLIYYSQIVNDFQKGDIAEGYSVSREKKESFPLTVTSAQKNPTAFYLCASTSDRYNSPLHFGNGTRLTVT.

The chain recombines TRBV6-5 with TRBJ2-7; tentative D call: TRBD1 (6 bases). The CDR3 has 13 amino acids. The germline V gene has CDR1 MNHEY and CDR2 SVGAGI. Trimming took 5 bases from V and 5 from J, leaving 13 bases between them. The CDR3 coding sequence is TGTGCCAGCAGTAGAGGGGGATATGACGAGCAGTACTTC. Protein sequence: CASSRGGYDEQYF.

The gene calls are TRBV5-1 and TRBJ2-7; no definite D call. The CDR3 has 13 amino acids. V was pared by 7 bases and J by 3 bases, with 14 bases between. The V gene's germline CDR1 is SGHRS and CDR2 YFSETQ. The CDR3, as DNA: TGCGCCAGCGAAGCTCCCGGCGGCTACGAGCAGTACTTC. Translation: CASEAPGGYEQYF.

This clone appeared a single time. CDR3 amino acids: CASSDDTGTGGREKLFF. The CDR3 DNA follows: TGTGCCAGCAGTGACGACACCGGGACAGGGGGGCGTGAAAAACTGTTTTTT. The V call is TRBV6-1, the J call TRBJ1-4; the match to TRBD1 covers 11 bases. The ends lost 3 bases at V and 7 bases at J; junction bases unmatched: 10. The germline V gene has CDR1 MNHNS and CDR2 SASEGT. This CDR3 region has 17 residues.

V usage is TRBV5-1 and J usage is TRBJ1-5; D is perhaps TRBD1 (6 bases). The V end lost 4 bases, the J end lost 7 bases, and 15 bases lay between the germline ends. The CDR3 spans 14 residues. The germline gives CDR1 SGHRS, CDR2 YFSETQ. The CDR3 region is CASSQEQGIQPQHF. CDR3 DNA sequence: TGCGCCAGCAGCCAAGAGCAGGGGATACAGCCCCAGCATTTT.